This T cell receptor beta chain was sequenced during a study of cytomegalovirus exposure and HLA in healthy donors. Notes on the study in general: At a 0.05 false discovery rate, a later analysis found around 17,000 TCR beta sequences to be associated with HLA alleles.

While unrecorded immune exposures were likely, the donors were nominally healthy when sampled. The primer mix had 60 Vbeta and 13 Jbeta primers. Data came from immunoSEQ multiplex PCR; TCRdb stores just in-frame clones and leaves some out. The sample records 100,000 to 150,000 clones, 60% to 80% being singletons. Details on this clone: Its antigen is currently unknown.

The TCR sequence derives from a middle-aged man in good health and CMV-seropositive. The sequencing sample was made of PBMCs.

Here the CDR3 reads CASSPSGQISGNTIYF. In nucleotides, the CDR3 is TGTGCCAGCTCACCATCCGGACAGATCTCTGGAAACACCATATATTTT. V and J are TRBV18 and TRBJ1-3; perhaps TRBD1 as D (6 bases). Trimming stripped 2 bases from V and 0 bases from J, with 11 bases between. The CDR3 is 16 amino acids. From germline, CDR1 is KGHSH and CDR2 LQKENI.